A selection of T cell receptor beta chains follows, all from one sample in a study of PD-L1 blockade in urothelial cancer. Only in-frame clones appear in the TCRdb table, and some are missing; sequencing was by immunoSEQ multiplex PCR. Of about 48,000 clones listed, approximately 80% are singletons. The specimen comprised PBMCs, sampled around atezolizumab (anti-PD-L1) treatment. These receptors were obtained from a man between 65 and 85 years old with urothelial cancer. CDR3s include the opening cysteine and the closing phenylalanine or tryptophan. Each record gives: V gene, J gene, D gene, clone size, CDR3 DNA, CDR3 protein. The D gene is left open where the match is weak. Expanded clones are given a class, and other clones once, few, many or no size at all.

v_call: TRBV6-5; j_call: TRBJ1-5; d_call: TRBD1; clone_size: few; cdr3_nt: TGTGCCAGCAGTTCCGGACAGGGAAGGAATCAGCCCCAGCATTTT; cdr3_aa: CASSSGQGRNQPQHF
v_call: TRBV5-1; j_call: TRBJ2-5; d_call: TRBD1; clone_size: NA; cdr3_nt: TGCGCCAGCAGCTCTGGGACAGGTCACTCCCAAGAGACCCAGTACTTC; cdr3_aa: CASSSGTGHSQETQYF
v_call: TRBV7-2; j_call: TRBJ2-7; d_call: TRBD2; clone_size: NA; cdr3_nt: TGTGCCAGCAGCCTAGCAGGGACTAGCGGGAGCGAGCAGTACTTC; cdr3_aa: CASSLAGTSGSEQYF
v_call: TRBV7-3; j_call: TRBJ2-7; d_call: TRBD2; clone_size: NA; cdr3_nt: TGTGCCAGCAGCTTAACTAGCGGGAACTCCTACGAGCAGTACTTC; cdr3_aa: CASSLTSGNSYEQYF
v_call: TRBV5-1; j_call: TRBJ1-2; d_call: TRBD1; clone_size: NA; cdr3_nt: TGCGCCAGCAGCCTGACAGGGGAGGCCAATGGCTACACCTTC; cdr3_aa: CASSLTGEANGYTF
v_call: TRBV5-8; j_call: TRBJ1-1; d_call: NA; clone_size: NA; cdr3_nt: TGTGCCAGCAGCTTGGAACCAGGGGCTACTGAAGCTTTCTTT; cdr3_aa: CASSLEPGATEAFF
v_call: TRBV5-1; j_call: TRBJ2-7; d_call: NA; clone_size: NA; cdr3_nt: TGCGCCAGCAGCTTGGACGAGGGGGGGGATAGGCGATACTTC; cdr3_aa: CASSLDEGGDRRYF
v_call: TRBV30; j_call: TRBJ2-3; d_call: TRBD2; clone_size: NA; cdr3_nt: TGTGCCTGGAAACTAGCGCCTAGCACAGATACGCAGTATTTT; cdr3_aa: CAWKLAPSTDTQYF
v_call: TRBV6-6; j_call: TRBJ1-2; d_call: TRBD1; clone_size: NA; cdr3_nt: TGTGCCAGCAGTTACGTCGGACAGGGGGACTATGGCTACACCTTC; cdr3_aa: CASSYVGQGDYGYTF
v_call: TRBV5-6; j_call: TRBJ2-7; d_call: TRBD1; clone_size: NA; cdr3_nt: TGTGCCAGCAGCCTCCGGGACAGGGGAATGGGCGAGCAGTACTTC; cdr3_aa: CASSLRDRGMGEQYF
v_call: TRBV27; j_call: TRBJ1-2; d_call: NA; clone_size: NA; cdr3_nt: TGTGCCAGCACTCCTAGGACAGCCCCGGTAGGCTACACCTTC; cdr3_aa: CASTPRTAPVGYTF
v_call: TRBV7-6; j_call: TRBJ1-5; d_call: NA; clone_size: NA; cdr3_nt: TGTGCCAGCAGCACGGAGAGAGGGAATCAGCCCCAGCATTTT; cdr3_aa: CASSTERGNQPQHF
v_call: TRBV18; j_call: TRBJ2-5; d_call: NA; clone_size: NA; cdr3_nt: TGTGCCAGCTCACCGGCAGGGGCGTACCAAGAGACCCAGTACTTC; cdr3_aa: CASSPAGAYQETQYF
v_call: TRBV7-8; j_call: TRBJ2-5; d_call: NA; clone_size: NA; cdr3_nt: TGTGCCAGCACCTCCCGGAGGGACCTTCAAGAGACCCAGTACTTC; cdr3_aa: CASTSRRDLQETQYF
v_call: TRBV27; j_call: TRBJ1-1; d_call: NA; clone_size: NA; cdr3_nt: TGTGCCAGCAGTTCAAGGACAGACGTTCGCACTGAAGCTTTCTTT; cdr3_aa: CASSSRTDVRTEAFF